The T cell receptor (beta chain) described here comes from a study of cytomegalovirus exposure and HLA in healthy donors. It was with 60 Vbeta and 13 Jbeta primers that the PCR ran. The assay was immunoSEQ multiplex PCR, and TCRdb's table has in-frame clones only and misses some. The sample gives around 220,000 clones, 75% to 80% of which show up once; 1.5% to 2% is in the top ten. The ends were cut back, 2 bases at V and 4 bases at J, with 12 bases in the middle. CDR3 size: 15 residues. From germline, CDR1 is LNHDA and CDR2 SQIVND (reference sequence). The TCR was taken from a man aged 18-30 years in good health and CMV-seronegative. The source material was PBMCs. The V gene is TRBV19, the J gene TRBJ2-1; TRBD2 might be the D (7 bases). DNA for the CDR3: TGTGCCAGTAGTATATTGCGGGGGCTATACAATGAGCAGTTCTTC. The encoded protein is CASSILRGLYNEQFF. Using reference TRBV19 and TRBJ2-1 for the parts outside the CDR3, the full variable domain is DGGITQSPKYLFRKEGQNVTLSCEQNLNHDAMYWYRQDPGQGLRLIYYSQIVNDFQKGDIAEGYSVSREKKESFPLTVTSAQKNPTAFYLCASSILRGLYNEQFFGPGTRLTVL.